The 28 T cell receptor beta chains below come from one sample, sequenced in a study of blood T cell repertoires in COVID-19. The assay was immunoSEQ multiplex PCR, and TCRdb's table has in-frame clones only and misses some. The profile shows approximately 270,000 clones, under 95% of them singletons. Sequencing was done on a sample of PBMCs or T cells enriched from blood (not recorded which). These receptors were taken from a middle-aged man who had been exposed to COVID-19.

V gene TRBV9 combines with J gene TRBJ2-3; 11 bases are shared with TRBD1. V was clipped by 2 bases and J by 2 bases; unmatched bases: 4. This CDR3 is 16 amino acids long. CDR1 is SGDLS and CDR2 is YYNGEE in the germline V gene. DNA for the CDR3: TGTGCCAGCAGCGTGGGGACAGGGGGGTCCACAGATACGCAGTATTTT. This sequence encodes CASSVGTGGSTDTQYF.

The CDR3 region has the DNA TGTGCCAGCAGTCCACCAGGGGCAGGGGGAGAGGCAGATACGCAGTATTTT. Protein: CASSPPGAGGEADTQYF. The rearrangement links TRBV27 to TRBJ2-3, with 7 bases fitting TRBD1. CDR1 and CDR2 (germline): MNHEY, SMNVEV (reference sequence). The CDR3 covers 17 residues. Trimming removed 5 bases from V and 4 bases from J; junction bases left unmatched: 15.

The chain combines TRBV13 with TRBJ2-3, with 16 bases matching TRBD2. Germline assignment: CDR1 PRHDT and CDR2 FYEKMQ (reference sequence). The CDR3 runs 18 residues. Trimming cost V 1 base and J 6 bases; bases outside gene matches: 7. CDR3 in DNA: TGTGCCAGCAGCTTAGAAGGGACTAGCGGGAGGGCCGGGGATACGCAGTATTTT. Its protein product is CASSLEGTSGRAGDTQYF.

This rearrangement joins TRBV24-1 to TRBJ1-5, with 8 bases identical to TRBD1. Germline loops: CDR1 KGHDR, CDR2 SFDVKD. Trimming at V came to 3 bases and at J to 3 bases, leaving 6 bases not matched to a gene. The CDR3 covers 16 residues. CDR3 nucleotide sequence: TGTGCCACCAGTGATCCCGGACAGGGAGACAATCAGCCCCAGCATTTT. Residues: CATSDPGQGDNQPQHF.

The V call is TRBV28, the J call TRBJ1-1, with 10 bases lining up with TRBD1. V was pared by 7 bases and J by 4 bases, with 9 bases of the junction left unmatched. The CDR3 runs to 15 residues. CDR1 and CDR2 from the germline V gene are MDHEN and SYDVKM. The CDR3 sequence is CASTGTGASFTEAFF. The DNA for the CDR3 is TGTGCCAGCACCGGGACAGGGGCGAGTTTCACTGAAGCTTTCTTT.

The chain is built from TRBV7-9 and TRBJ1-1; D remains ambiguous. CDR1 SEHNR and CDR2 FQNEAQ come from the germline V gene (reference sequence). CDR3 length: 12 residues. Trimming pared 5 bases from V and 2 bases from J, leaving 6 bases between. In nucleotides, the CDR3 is TGTGCCAGCAGCCTTATAAACACTGAAGCTTTCTTT. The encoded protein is CASSLINTEAFF.

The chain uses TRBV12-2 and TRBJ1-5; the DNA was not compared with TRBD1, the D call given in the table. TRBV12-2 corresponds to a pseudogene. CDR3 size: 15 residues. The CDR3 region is CASRFPGQGCQPQHF. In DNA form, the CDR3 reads TGTGCAAGTCGCTTTCCGGGACAGGGTTGCCAGCCCCAGCATTTT.

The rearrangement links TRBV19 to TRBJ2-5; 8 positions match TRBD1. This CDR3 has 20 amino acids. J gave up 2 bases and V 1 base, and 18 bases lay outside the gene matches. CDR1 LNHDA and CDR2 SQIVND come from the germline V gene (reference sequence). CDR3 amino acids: CASSIVSQGARVSRQETQYF. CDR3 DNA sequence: TGTGCCAGTAGTATAGTAAGTCAGGGGGCGCGAGTTTCTCGACAAGAGACCCAGTACTTC.

The CDR3 sequence: CAWEQQGFGETQYF. CDR3 DNA sequence: TGTGCCTGGGAACAACAGGGGTTCGGAGAGACCCAGTACTTC. The rearrangement uses TRBV30 and TRBJ2-5; 7 bases line up with TRBD1. Germline CDR1 is GTSNPN and CDR2 is SVGIG (reference sequence). CDR3 length: 14 amino acids. V dropped 5 bases and J dropped 4; count of bases not matched to a gene: 10.

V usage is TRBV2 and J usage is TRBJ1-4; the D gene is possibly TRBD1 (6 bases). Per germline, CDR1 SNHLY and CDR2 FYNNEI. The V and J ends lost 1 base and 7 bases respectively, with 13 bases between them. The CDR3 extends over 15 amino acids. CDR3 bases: TGTGCCAGCAGTGAAGACAGGGCAGGAGGTGAAAAACTGTTTTTT. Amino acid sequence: CASSEDRAGGEKLFF.

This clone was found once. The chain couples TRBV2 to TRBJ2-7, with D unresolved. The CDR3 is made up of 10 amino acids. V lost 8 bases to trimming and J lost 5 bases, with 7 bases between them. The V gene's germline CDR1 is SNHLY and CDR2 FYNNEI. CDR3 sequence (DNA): TGTGCCAGCCGGGTTGACGAGCAGTACTTC. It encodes CASRVDEQYF. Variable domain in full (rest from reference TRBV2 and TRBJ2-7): EPEVTQTPSHQVTQMGQEVILRCVPISNHLYFYWYRQILGQKVEFLVSFYNNEISEKSEIFDDQFSVERPDGSNFTLKIRSTKLEDSAMYFCASRVDEQYFGPGTRLTVT.

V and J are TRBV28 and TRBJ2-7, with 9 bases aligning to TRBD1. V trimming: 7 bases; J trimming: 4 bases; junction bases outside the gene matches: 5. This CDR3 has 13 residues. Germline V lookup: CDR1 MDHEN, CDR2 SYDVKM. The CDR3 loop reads CASTSGTGYEQYF. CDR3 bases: TGTGCCAGCACATCCGGGACAGGGTACGAGCAGTACTTC. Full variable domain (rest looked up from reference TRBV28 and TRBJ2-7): DVKVTQSSRYLVKRTGEKVFLECVQDMDHENMFWYRQDPGLGLRLIYFSYDVKMKEKGDIPEGYSVSREKKERFSLILESASTNQTSMYLCASTSGTGYEQYFGPGTRLTVT.

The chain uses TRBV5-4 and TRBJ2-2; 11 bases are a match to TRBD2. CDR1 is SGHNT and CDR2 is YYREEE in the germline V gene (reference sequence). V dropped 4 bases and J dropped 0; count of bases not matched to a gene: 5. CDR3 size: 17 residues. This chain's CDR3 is CASSPELAGANTGELFF. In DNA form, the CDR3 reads TGTGCCAGCAGCCCGGAACTAGCGGGGGCGAACACCGGGGAGCTGTTTTTT.

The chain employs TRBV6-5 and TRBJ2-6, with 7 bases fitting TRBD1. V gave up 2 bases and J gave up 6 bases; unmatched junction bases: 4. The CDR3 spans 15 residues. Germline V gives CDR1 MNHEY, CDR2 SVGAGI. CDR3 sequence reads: CASSYGQGEANVLTF. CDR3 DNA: TGTGCCAGCAGTTACGGGCAGGGGGAGGCCAACGTCCTGACTTTC.

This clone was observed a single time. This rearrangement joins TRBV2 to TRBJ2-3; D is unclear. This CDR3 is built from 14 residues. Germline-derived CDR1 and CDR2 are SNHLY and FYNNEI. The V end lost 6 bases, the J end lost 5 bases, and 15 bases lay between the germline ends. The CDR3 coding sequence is TGTGCCAGCAGGGAAAGTAGCCTTAGAGATACGCAGTATTTT. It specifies CASRESSLRDTQYF.

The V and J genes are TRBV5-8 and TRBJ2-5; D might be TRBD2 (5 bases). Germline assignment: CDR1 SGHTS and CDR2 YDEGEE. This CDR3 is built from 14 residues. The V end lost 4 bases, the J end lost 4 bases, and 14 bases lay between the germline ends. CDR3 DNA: TGTGCCAGCAGCCTAAGTCTCGGGGTAGAGACCCAGTACTTC. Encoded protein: CASSLSLGVETQYF.

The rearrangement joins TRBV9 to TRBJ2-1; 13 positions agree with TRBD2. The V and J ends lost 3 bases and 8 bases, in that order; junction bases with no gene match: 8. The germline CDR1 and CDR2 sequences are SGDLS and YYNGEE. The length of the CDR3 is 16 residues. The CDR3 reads CASSATGTSGIDEQFF. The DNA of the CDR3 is TGTGCCAGCAGCGCTACCGGGACTAGCGGGATCGATGAGCAGTTCTTC.

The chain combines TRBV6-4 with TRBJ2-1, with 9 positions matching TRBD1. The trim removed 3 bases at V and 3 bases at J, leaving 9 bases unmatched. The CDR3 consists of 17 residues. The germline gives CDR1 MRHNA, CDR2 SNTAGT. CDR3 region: CASSDSYGTGHYNEQFF. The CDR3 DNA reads TGTGCCAGCAGTGATTCTTACGGGACAGGGCACTACAATGAGCAGTTCTTC.

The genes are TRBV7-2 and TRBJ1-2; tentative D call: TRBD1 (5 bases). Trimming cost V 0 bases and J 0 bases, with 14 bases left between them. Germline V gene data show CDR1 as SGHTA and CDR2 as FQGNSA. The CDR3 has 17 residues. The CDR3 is CASSLAGRGRANYGYTF. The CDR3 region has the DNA TGTGCCAGCAGCTTAGCGGGGAGGGGACGAGCTAACTATGGCTACACCTTC.

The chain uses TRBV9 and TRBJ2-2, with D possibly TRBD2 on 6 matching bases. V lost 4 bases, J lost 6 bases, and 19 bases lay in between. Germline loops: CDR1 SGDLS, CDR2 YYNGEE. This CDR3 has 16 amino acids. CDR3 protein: CASSRWSGLRPGELFF. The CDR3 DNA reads TGTGCCAGCAGCCGCTGGAGCGGGCTCAGACCCGGGGAGCTGTTTTTT.

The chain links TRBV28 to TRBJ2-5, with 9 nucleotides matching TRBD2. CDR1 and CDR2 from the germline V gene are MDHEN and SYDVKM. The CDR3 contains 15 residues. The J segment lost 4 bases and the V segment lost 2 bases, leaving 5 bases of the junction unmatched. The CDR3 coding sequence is TGTGCCAGCAGTTTACCCGAACTAGCGGGAGAGACCCAGTACTTC. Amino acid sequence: CASSLPELAGETQYF. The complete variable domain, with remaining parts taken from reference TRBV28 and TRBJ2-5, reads DVKVTQSSRYLVKRTGEKVFLECVQDMDHENMFWYRQDPGLGLRLIYFSYDVKMKEKGDIPEGYSVSREKKERFSLILESASTNQTSMYLCASSLPELAGETQYFGPGTRLLVL.

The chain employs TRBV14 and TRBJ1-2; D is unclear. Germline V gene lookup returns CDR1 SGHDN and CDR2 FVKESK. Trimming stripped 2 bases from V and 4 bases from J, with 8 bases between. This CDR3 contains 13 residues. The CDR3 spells CASSQLGLYGYTF. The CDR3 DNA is TGTGCCAGCAGCCAACTCGGTCTCTATGGCTACACCTTC.

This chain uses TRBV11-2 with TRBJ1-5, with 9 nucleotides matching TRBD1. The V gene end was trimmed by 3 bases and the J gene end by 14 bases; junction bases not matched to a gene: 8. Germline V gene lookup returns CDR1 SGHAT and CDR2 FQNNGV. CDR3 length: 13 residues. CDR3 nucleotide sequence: TGTGCCAGCAGCTTTAATCCGCGGACAGGGGAGCATTTT. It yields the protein CASSFNPRTGEHF.

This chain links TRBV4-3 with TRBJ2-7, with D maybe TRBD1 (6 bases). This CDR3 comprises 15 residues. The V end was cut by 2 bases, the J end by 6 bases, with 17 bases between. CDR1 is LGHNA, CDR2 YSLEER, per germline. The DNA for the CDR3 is TGCGCCAGCAGCCAATCCCACAGGGCTAAAGCCGAGCAGTACTTC. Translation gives CASSQSHRAKAEQYF.

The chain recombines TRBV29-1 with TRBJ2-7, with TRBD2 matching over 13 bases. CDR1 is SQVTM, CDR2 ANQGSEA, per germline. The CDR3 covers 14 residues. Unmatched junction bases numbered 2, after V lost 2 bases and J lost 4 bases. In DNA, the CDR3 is TGCAGCGTTGAATCGACTAGCGGGAGGTACGAGCAGTACTTC. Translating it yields CSVESTSGRYEQYF.

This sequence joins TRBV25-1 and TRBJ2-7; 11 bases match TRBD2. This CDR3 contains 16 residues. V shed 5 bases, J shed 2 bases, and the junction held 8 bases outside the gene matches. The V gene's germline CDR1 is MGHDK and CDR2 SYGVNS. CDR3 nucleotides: TGTGCCAGCAGTCCATGGGGGACTAGCGGAGCCTACGAGCAGTACTTC. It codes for CASSPWGTSGAYEQYF.

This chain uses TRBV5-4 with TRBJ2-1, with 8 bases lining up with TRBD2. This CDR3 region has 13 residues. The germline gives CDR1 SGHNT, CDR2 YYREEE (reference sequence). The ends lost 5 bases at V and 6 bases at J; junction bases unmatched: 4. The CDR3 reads CASSKTSANEQFF. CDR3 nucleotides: TGTGCCAGCAGTAAGACTAGCGCCAATGAGCAGTTCTTC.

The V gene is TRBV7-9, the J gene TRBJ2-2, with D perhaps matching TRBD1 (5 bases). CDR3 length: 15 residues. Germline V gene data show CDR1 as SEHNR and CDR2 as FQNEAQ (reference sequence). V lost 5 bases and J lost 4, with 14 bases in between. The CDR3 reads CASSLSYRSTGELFF. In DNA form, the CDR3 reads TGTGCCAGCAGCCTCTCGTACAGGTCCACCGGGGAGCTGTTTTTT.